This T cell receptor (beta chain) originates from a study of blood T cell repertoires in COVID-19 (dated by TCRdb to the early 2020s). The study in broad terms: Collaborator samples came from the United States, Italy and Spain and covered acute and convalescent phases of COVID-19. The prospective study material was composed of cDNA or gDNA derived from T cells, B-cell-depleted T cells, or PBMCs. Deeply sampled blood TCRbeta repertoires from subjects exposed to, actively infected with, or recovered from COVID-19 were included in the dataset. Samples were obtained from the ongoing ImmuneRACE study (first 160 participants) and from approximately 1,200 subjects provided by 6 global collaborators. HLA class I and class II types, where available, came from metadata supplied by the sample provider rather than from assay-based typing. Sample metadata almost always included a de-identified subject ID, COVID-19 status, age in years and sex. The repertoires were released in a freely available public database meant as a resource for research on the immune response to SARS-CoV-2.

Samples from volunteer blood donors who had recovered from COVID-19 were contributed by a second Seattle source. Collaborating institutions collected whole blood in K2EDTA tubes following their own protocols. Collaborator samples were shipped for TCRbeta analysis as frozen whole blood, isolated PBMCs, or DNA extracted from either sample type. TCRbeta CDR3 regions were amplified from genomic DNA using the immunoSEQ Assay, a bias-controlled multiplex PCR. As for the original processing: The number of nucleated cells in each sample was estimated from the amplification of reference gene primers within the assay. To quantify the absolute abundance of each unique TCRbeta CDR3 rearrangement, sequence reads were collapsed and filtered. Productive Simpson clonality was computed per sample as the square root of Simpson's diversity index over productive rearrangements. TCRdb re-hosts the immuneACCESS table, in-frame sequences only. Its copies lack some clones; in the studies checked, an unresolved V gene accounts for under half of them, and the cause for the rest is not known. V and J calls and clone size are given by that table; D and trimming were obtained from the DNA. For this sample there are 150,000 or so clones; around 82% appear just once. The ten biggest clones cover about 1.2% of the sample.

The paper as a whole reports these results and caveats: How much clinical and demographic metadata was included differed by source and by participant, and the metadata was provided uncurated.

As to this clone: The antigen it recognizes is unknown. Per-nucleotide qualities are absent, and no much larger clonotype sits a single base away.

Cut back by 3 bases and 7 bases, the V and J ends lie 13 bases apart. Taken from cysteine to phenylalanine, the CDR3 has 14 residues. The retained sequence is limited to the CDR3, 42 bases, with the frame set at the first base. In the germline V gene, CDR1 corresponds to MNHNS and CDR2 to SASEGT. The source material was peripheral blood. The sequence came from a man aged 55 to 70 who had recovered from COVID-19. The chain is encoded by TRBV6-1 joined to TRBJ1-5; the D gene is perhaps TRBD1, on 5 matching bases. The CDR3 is CASSDRVDEQPQHF. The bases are TGTGCCAGCAGTGACAGGGTTGATGAGCAGCCCCAGCATTTT.